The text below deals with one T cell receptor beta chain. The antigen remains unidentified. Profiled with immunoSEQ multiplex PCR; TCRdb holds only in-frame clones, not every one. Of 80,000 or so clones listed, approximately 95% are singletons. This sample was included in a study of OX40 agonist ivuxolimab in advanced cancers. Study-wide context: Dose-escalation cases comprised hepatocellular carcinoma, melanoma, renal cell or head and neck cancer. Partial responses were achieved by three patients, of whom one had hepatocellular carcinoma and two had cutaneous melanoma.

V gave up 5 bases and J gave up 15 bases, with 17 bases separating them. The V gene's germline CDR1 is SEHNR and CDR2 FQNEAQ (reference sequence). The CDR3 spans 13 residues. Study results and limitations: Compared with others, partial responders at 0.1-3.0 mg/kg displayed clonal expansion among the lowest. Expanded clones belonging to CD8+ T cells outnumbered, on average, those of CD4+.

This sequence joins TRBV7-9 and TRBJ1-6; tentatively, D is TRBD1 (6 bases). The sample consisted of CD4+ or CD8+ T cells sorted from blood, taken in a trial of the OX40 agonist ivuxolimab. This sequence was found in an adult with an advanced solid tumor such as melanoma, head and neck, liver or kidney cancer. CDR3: CASSTQGGGSLHF. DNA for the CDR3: TGTGCCAGCAGCACTCAAGGTGGGGGCAGCCTCCACTTT.